The TCR beta chain under discussion was sequenced for a study of CD8+ T cells in alopecia areata listed by TCRdb under 2018. A note on the overall study: Treated patients were enrolled in an open-label pilot trial of oral tofacitinib, 5 to 10 mg twice daily, for moderate-to-severe alopecia areata. Patients on tofacitinib were biopsied at baseline and after 4 and 24 weeks of treatment, and several of the patients also had a later scalp biopsy. TCRbeta CDR3 regions were amplified by immunoSEQ multiplex PCR with 35 Vbeta forward and 13 Jbeta reverse primers. Tofacitinib was given for 6 to 18 months, followed by 6 months of follow-up off drug to assess delayed response and recurrence. On the human side, TCRbeta sequencing was run on scalp tissue and on sorted CD4+ and CD8+ peripheral blood T cells from healthy controls and from alopecia areata patients with either patchy or totalis/universalis disease. In treated patients, disease severity was measured using the SALT score, which gives the percentage of scalp surface area affected. RNA came from the PAXgene miRNA kit for fixed scalp, the miRNeasy kit for PBMCs, and the RNeasy kit for mouse skin. Scalp clonality was compared among normal scalp (n=4), patchy alopecia areata scalp (n=8), and alopecia totalis/universalis scalp (n=8). High-throughput TCRbeta sequencing was used to examine T cell clonal expansion in alopecia areata in both the C3H/HeJ mouse model and human patients. The paper as a whole reports these results and caveats: During tofacitinib treatment, many expanded lesional clones remained in scalp and blood, and this persistence may partly explain relapse after treatment is stopped. Compared with normal scalp, lesional scalp had higher clonality and more expanded CD8+ clones, particularly in alopecia totalis/universalis, a pattern that suggests antigenic drive. Resident alphabeta T cells in normal human skin are also sequenced, complicating scalp TCR repertoire analysis, unlike mouse skin dominated by gammadelta T cells. The treated cohort was small, with a single nonresponder, so links between baseline CD8+ expansion and response need larger studies. With tofacitinib, both scalp clonality and the number of expanded CD8+ clones among the top 100 scalp clones went down significantly. Compared with mice, TCR sequences shared between patients were less clear, possibly partly because of HLA diversity across the patient population.

The treatment or condition label for this specimen denotes: oral pan-JAK inhibitor, 5-10 mg twice daily. Lesional scalp punch biopsies and peripheral blood were collected from alopecia areata patients. PBMCs were isolated by density centrifugation and stained for CD3, CD4 and CD8, after which CD4+ and CD8+ T cells were sorted on a FACSAria. The library was produced with the immunoSEQ multiplex PCR assay. RNA was extracted from all samples and reverse transcribed into cDNA, which served as template for TCR sequencing. SuperScript III was used to make first-strand cDNA, primed with a 2:1 mix of oligo-dT and random hexamers. Amplification bias was assessed with a synthetic immune receptor repertoire, and residual bias was removed computationally. Turning to the authors' computational methods: Raw reads were preprocessed to remove errors, and CDR3 was defined by IMGT conventions from the conserved cysteine to phenylalanine. Clonality was calculated as 1 minus Shannon entropy normalized by log2 of the number of productive unique TCRs. CD4 or CD8 identity of scalp clones was inferred by cross-referencing scalp TCRbeta sequences with sorted blood CD4 and CD8 repertoires. In its TCRdb copy, this immuneACCESS table keeps in-frame sequences only and misses some clones. Where compared with another copy, unresolved V genes explain less than half of these, and the others have no known cause. Clone size and the V and J calls come from that table; the DNA yielded D and trimming. In this sample the table shows fewer than 250,000 clones, about two fifths of which occur a single time. 0.48% of the sample goes to the ten largest clones.

In regard to this clone: The target of this receptor is not known. One base away there is no much larger clone; base qualities are not given.

Reading the germline V gene (reference sequence) gives CDR1 GTSNPN and CDR2 SVGIG. Inclusive of the bounding cysteine and phenylalanine, the CDR3 is 13 residues long. The retained sequence is limited to the CDR3, 39 bases, with the frame set at the first base. The germline V and J ends show losses of 1 base and 4 bases respectively, and no gene match explains 3 bases of the junction. The chain employs TRBV30 and TRBJ1-1; 7 of the junction bases match TRBD1. The receptor's source is a human donor with alopecia areata. Sequenced here: CD4+ T cells sorted from blood, sampled between weeks 30 and 35, from a patient treated with tofacitinib. The CDR3 in this case is CAWSDQGVTEAFF. The bases are TGTGCCTGGAGTGACCAGGGGGTCACTGAAGCTTTCTTT.